The 8 T cell receptor beta chains in this list originate from one sample, sequenced in a study of OX40 agonist ivuxolimab in advanced cancers. Library generation was performed with the immunoSEQ multiplex PCR assay. TCRdb retrieved this table from immuneACCESS and kept in-frame rearrangements only. Not all clones are present; in checked studies, unresolved V genes account for under half, and no reason is known for the remainder. The sample table records about 23,000 clones; roughly three quarters of these occur just once. About 2% of the sample is taken by the ten largest. Sequenced material: CD4+ or CD8+ T cells sorted from blood, taken in a trial of the OX40 agonist ivuxolimab. Receptors were obtained from an adult with an advanced solid tumor such as melanoma, head and neck, liver or kidney cancer.

The chain carries TRBV7-2 and TRBJ2-5; TRBD1 is a possible D gene (7 bases). This CDR3 spans 15 amino acids. Trimming removed 4 bases at V and 6 bases at J, with 18 bases between. The V gene's germline CDR1 is SGHTA and CDR2 FQGNSA. The CDR3 nucleotides read TGTGCCAGCAGCTCGCCGATGGAGGGGGCGAAGACCCAGTACTTC. Protein: CASSSPMEGAKTQYF.

The chain couples TRBV10-3 to TRBJ1-5; no clear D gene. Germline V gene lookup returns CDR1 ENHRY and CDR2 SYGVKD. V was pared by 8 bases and J by 5 bases, with 19 bases between. The CDR3 loop spans 15 amino acids. CDR3 DNA: TGTGCCATCTCGAACATGGGTCGATCGGATCAGCCCCAGCATTTT. Amino acids: CAISNMGRSDQPQHF.

The chain employs TRBV28 and TRBJ1-4, with TRBD1 identical over 10 bases. Per germline, CDR1 MDHEN and CDR2 SYDVKM. The CDR3 length is 15 residues. Trimming at V came to 5 bases and at J to 8 bases, leaving 8 bases not matched to a gene. CDR3 coding DNA: TGTGCCAGCAGTACTATAGGGACAGGGGTGGAAAAACTGTTTTTT. Amino acids: CASSTIGTGVEKLFF.

The CDR3 loop reads CAWSWQVGQPQHF. Written as DNA, the CDR3 is TGTGCCTGGAGTTGGCAGGTTGGTCAGCCCCAGCATTTT. This sequence joins TRBV30 and TRBJ1-5; no firm D call. The germline V gene encodes CDR1 GTSNPN and CDR2 SVGIG (reference sequence). The CDR3 contains 13 residues. V was clipped by 2 bases and J by 6 bases, with 11 bases between them.

This chain joins TRBV10-3 and TRBJ1-1, with 9 positions matching TRBD1. V was pared by 10 bases and J by 5 bases, with 8 bases of the junction left unmatched. The germline gives CDR1 ENHRY, CDR2 SYGVKD. This CDR3 has 13 amino acids. The CDR3 sequence: CATAGQGKTEAFF. The CDR3 nucleotides read TGTGCCACAGCGGGACAGGGAAAAACTGAAGCTTTCTTT.

The chain has TRBV28 and TRBJ2-3; TRBD2 is a possible D gene (5 bases). The germline CDR1 and CDR2 sequences are MDHEN and SYDVKM. Trimming cost V 8 bases and J 3 bases, with 12 bases left between them. This CDR3 is built from 13 residues. For the CDR3, the DNA is TGTGCCAGCGGTCTAGGGAGTACAGATACGCAGTATTTT. It codes for CASGLGSTDTQYF.

This clone came up once. CDR3 amino acids: CASSSRDADYGYTF. CDR3 bases: TGTGCCAGCAGCTCTCGGGACGCTGACTATGGCTACACCTTC. The chain combines TRBV7-2 with TRBJ1-2, with D perhaps matching TRBD1 (5 bases). V gave up 4 bases and J gave up 3 bases, with 12 bases separating them. Germline values: CDR1 SGHTA, CDR2 FQGNSA. The CDR3 spans 14 residues. Full variable domain (missing parts from reference TRBV7-2 and TRBJ1-2): GAGVSQSPSNKVTEKGKDVELRCDPISGHTALYWYRQSLGQGLEFLIYFQGNSAPDKSGLPSDRFSAERTGGSVSTLTIQRTQQEDSAVYLCASSSRDADYGYTFGSGTRLTVV.

This chain uses TRBV9 with TRBJ1-1, with 8 bases identical to TRBD1. The V segment lost 6 bases and the J segment 4 bases; nucleotides outside the gene matches: 8. The CDR3 sequence is 14 residues long. CDR1 and CDR2 from the germline V gene are SGDLS and YYNGEE. The CDR3 sequence is CASTPGQVLTEAFF. The DNA for the CDR3 is TGTGCCAGCACACCGGGACAGGTCCTCACTGAAGCTTTCTTT.